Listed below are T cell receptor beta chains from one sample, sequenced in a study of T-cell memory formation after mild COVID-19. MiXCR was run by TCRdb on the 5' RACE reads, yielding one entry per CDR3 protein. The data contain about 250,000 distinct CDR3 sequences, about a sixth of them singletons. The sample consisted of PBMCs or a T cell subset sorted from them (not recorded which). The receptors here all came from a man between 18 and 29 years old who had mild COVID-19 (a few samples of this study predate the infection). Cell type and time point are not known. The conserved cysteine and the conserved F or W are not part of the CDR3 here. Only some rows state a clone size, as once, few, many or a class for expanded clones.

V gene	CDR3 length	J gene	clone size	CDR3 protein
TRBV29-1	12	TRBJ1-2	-	SVTPGGGPYGYT
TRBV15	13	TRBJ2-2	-	ATSPRGGNTGELF
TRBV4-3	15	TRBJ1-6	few	ASSLDWGNDKWSPLH
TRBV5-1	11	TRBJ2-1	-	ASSLAGENEQF
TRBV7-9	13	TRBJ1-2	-	ASTRRGTESYGYT
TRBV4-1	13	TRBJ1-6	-	ASSQAWGNGSPLH
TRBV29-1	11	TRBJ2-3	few	SAAGITTDTQY
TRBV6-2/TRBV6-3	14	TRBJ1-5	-	ASSSIPQGGYQPQH
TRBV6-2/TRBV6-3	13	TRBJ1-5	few	ASSSLGIEDQPQH
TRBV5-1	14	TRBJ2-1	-	ASSQFPGLAGGEQF
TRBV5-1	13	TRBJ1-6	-	ASSLDTPANSPLH
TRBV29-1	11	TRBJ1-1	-	SVQGQMNTEAF
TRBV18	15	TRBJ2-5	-	ASSRLTVSGGEETQY
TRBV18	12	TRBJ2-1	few	ASSPLGQPNEQF
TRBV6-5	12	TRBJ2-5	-	ASSSSPGIGAQY